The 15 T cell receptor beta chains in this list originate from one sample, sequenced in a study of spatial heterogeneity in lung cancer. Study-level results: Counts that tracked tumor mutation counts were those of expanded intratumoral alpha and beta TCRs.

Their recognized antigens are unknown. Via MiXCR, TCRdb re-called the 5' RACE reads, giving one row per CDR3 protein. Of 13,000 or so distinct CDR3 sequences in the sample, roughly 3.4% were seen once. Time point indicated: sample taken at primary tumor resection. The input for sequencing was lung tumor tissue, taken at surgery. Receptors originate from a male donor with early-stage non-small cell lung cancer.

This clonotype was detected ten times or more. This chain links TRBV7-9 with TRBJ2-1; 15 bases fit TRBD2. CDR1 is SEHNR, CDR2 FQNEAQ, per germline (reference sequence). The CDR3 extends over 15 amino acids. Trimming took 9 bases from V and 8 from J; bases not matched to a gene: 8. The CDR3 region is CASEGLAGGFDEQFF. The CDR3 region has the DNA TGTGCCAGTGAGGGACTAGCGGGGGGATTCGATGAGCAGTTCTTC.

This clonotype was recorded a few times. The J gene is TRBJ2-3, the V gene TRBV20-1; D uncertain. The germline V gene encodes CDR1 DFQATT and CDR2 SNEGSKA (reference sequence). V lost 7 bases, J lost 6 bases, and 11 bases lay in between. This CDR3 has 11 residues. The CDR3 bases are TGCAGTGGCCAACGTGCTGATACGCAGTATTTT. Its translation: CSGQRADTQYF.

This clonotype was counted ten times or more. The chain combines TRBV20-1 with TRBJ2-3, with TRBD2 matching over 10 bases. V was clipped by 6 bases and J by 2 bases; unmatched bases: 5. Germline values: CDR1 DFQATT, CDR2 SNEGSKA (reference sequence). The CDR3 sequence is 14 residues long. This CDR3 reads CSASGLAATDTQYF. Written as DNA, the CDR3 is TGCAGTGCGTCCGGACTAGCGGCCACAGATACGCAGTATTTT.

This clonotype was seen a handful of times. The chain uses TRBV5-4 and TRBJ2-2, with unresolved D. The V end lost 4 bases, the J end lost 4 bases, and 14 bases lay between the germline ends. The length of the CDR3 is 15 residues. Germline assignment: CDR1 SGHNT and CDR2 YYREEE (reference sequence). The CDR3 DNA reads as TGTGCCAGCAGCGGCCGAGGAAAGGTCACCGGGGAGCTGTTTTTT. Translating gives CASSGRGKVTGELFF. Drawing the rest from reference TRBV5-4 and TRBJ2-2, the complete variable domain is ETGVTQSPTHLIKTRGQQVTLRCSSQSGHNTVSWYQQALGQGPQFIFQYYREEENGRGNFPPRFSGLQFPNYSSELNVNALELDDSALYLCASSGRGKVTGELFFGEGSRLTVL.

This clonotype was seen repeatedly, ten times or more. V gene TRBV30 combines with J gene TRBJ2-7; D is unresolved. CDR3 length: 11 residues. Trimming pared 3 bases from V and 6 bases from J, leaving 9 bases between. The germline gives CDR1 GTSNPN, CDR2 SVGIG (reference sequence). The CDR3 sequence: CAWSRTREQYF. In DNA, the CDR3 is TGTGCCTGGAGCCGAACTCGCGAGCAGTACTTC. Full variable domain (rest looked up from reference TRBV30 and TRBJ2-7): SQTIHQWPATLVQPVGSPLSLECTVEGTSNPNLYWYRQAAGRGLQLLFYSVGIGQISSEVPQNLSASRPQDRQFILSSKKLLLSDSGFYLCAWSRTREQYFGPGTRLTVT.

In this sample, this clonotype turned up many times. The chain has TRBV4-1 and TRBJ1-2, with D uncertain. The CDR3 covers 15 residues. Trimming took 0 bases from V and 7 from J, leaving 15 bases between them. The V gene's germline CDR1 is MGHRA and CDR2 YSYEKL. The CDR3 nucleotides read TGCGCCAGCAGCCAAGATGAGTGGCAGGAGCTTGGCTACACCTTC. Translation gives CASSQDEWQELGYTF.

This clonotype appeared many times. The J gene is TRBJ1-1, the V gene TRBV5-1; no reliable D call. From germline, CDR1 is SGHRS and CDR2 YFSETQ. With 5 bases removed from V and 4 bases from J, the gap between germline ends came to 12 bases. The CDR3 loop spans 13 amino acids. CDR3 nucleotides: TGCGCCAGCAGTAGTGGACGGTCCACTGAAGCTTTCTTT. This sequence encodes CASSSGRSTEAFF.

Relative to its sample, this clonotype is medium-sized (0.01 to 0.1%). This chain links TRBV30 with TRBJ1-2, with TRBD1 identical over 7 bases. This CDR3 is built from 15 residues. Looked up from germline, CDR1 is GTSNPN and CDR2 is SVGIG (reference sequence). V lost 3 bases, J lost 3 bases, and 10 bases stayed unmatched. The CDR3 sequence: CAWRPPDREYYGYTF. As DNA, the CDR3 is TGTGCCTGGAGGCCACCCGACAGGGAGTACTATGGCTACACCTTC.

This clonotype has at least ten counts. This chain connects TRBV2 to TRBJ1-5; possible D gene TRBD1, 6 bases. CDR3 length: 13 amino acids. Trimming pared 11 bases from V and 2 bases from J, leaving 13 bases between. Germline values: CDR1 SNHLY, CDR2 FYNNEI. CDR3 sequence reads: CAYRDKGNQPQHF. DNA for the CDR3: TGTGCCTACCGGGACAAAGGCAATCAGCCCCAGCATTTT.

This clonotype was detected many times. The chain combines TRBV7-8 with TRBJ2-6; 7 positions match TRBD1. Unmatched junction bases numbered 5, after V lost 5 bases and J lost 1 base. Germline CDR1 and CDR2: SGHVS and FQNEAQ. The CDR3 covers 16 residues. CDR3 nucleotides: TGTGCCAGCAGCATTACAGGGGTATCTGGGGCCAACGTCCTGACTTTC. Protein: CASSITGVSGANVLTF.

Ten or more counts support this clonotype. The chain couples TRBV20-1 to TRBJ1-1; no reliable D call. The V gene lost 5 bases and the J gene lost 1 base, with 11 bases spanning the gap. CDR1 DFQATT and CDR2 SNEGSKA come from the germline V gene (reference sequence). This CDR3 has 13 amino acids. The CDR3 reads CSAHNPWNTEAFF. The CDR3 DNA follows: TGCAGTGCTCATAACCCCTGGAACACTGAAGCTTTCTTT.

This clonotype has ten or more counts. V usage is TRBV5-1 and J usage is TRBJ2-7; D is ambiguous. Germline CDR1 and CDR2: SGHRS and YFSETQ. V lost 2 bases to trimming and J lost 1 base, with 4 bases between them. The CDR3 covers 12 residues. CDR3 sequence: CASSFDSYEQYF. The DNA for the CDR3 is TGCGCCAGCAGCTTCGATTCCTACGAGCAGTACTTC.

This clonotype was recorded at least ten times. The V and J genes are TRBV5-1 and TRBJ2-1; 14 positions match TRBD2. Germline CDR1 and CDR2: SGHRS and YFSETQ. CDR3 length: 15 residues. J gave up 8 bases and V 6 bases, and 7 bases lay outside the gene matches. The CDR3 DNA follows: TGCGCCAGCACCCCGGGACTAGCGGGAGTCCATGAGCAGTTCTTC. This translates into CASTPGLAGVHEQFF.

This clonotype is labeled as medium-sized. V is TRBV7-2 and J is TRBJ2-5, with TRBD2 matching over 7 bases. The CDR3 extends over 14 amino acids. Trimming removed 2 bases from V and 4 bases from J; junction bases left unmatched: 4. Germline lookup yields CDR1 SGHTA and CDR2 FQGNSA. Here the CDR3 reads CASSLMGGAETQYF. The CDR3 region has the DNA TGTGCCAGCAGCTTAATGGGAGGGGCAGAGACCCAGTACTTC.

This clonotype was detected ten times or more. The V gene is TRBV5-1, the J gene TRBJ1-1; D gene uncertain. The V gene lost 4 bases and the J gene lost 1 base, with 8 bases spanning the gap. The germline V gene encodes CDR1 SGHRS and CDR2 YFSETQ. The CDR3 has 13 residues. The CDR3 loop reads CASSERRNTEAFF. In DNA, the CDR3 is TGCGCCAGCAGCGAGAGGAGGAACACTGAAGCTTTCTTT.